These 31 T cell receptor beta chains share one sample of origin, sequenced in a study of human T cells and chemical hapten exposure (dated by TCRdb to about 2021). The time point label here, explained by the study, means: patch test 2, 6 weeks after DPC sensitization. The meaning of the sample's treatment or condition label: therapeutic diphenylcyclopropenone sensitization with weekly scalp DPC. The method was RACE. Sequenced using a NextSeq 500. In-frame beta chains were kept once TCRdb had trimmed the public reads at Q25 with fastp and called clones with MiXCR. Rows are unified per CDR3 protein, each entry keeping the most common DNA and genes. For this sample the table gives about 81,000 distinct CDR3 sequences, of which more than 8.5% were detected only once. The leading ten clones occupy over 2% of the sample. The starting material was whole blood, obtained in connection with sensitization to the hapten diphenylcyclopropenone (DPC). These receptors all stem from a young woman with alopecia areata. Some clones in this sample may be carry-over from other donors' samples.

This chain joins TRBV29-1 and TRBJ2-3; a possible D gene is TRBD2 (5 bases). Germline V gives CDR1 SQVTM, CDR2 ANQGSEA. CDR3 length: 14 residues. The ends were cut back, 6 bases at V and 2 bases at J, with 15 bases in the middle. CDR3 in DNA: TGCAGCGTGAGGTTAGCGCCTACCACAGATACGCAGTATTTT. Protein: CSVRLAPTTDTQYF.

This clonotype was counted many times. The chain links TRBV11-2 to TRBJ2-1; 9 bases align to TRBD2. Germline lookup yields CDR1 SGHAT and CDR2 FQNNGV. V lost 4 bases to trimming and J lost 12 bases; unmatched junction nucleotides: 4. The CDR3 loop spans 12 amino acids. CDR3 DNA: TGTGCCAGCAGCTCGATGGGACTAGCGCAGTTCTTC. This gives the protein CASSSMGLAQFF.

This clonotype was observed at least ten times. The chain recombines TRBV2 with TRBJ1-5; D call uncertain. V gave up 6 bases and J gave up 0 bases, with 12 bases separating them. The V gene's germline CDR1 is SNHLY and CDR2 FYNNEI. This CDR3 has 15 amino acids. This chain's CDR3 is CASRPRLDSNQPQHF. The CDR3 DNA follows: TGTGCCAGCAGGCCCAGGTTAGATAGCAATCAGCCCCAGCATTTT.

The rearrangement links TRBV10-3 to TRBJ2-1; 7 bases match TRBD2. V shed 4 bases and J 6 bases; nucleotides not matched to a gene: 6. The CDR3 has 14 amino acids. Germline lookup yields CDR1 ENHRY and CDR2 SYGVKD. The CDR3 nucleotides are TGTGCCATCAGTGGCGGCGGGACTATCAATGAGCAGTTCTTC. Amino acids: CAISGGGTINEQFF.

The chain employs TRBV3-1 and TRBJ2-2; D is possibly TRBD2 (6 bases). The CDR3 contains 16 residues. V was trimmed by 4 bases and J by 3 bases, leaving 15 bases between them. Germline V gene lookup returns CDR1 LGHDT and CDR2 YNNKEL (reference sequence). The CDR3 DNA sequence: TGTGCCAGCAGCCTCCAGAGCGGGTACGACACCGGGGAGCTGTTTTTT. This encodes CASSLQSGYDTGELFF. The whole variable domain, filled in from reference TRBV3-1 and TRBJ2-2, reads DTAVSQTPKYLVTQMGNDKSIKCEQNLGHDTMYWYKQDSKKFLKIMFSYNNKELIINETVPNRFSPKSPDKAHLNLHINSLELGDSAVYFCASSLQSGYDTGELFFGEGSRLTVL.

In its sample, this clonotype was seen a few times. The chain recombines TRBV4-1 with TRBJ2-1; weak D call: TRBD2 (6 bases). The CDR3 loop spans 16 amino acids. Germline assignment: CDR1 MGHRA and CDR2 YSYEKL. The V gene lost 3 bases and the J gene lost 0 bases, with 12 bases spanning the gap. Here the CDR3 reads CASSHTGSLSYNEQFF. CDR3 DNA sequence: TGCGCCAGCAGCCATACCGGGAGCCTCTCCTACAATGAGCAGTTCTTC.

This clonotype was detected only a few times. This chain links TRBV7-9 with TRBJ1-3; no definite D call. CDR3 length: 15 amino acids. CDR1 and CDR2 (germline): SEHNR, FQNEAQ (reference sequence). V was cut by 5 bases and J by 2 bases, with 13 bases left in between. This CDR3 reads CASSPRRVTGNTIYF. The CDR3 nucleotides are TGTGCCAGCAGCCCCCGGCGGGTTACTGGAAACACCATATATTTT.

This clonotype occurred a few times. This chain uses TRBV20-1 with TRBJ2-7, with D possibly TRBD1 on 5 matching bases. The germline V gene encodes CDR1 DFQATT and CDR2 SNEGSKA (reference sequence). The CDR3 has 11 amino acids. The germline V and J ends were trimmed by 6 bases and 7 bases, with 13 bases remaining between them. The CDR3 loop reads CSAQGGAEQYF. In DNA form, the CDR3 reads TGCAGTGCCCAGGGTGGGGCGGAGCAGTACTTC.

The sample holds many counts of this clonotype. The chain has TRBV28 and TRBJ2-1; D is unclear. This CDR3 spans 13 amino acids. The ends were cut back, 10 bases at V and 0 bases at J, with 10 bases in the middle. Germline CDR1 and CDR2: MDHEN and SYDVKM. CDR3 residues: CATARDSYNEQFF. The CDR3 DNA follows: TGTGCCACCGCCCGAGACTCCTACAATGAGCAGTTCTTC. Using reference TRBV28 and TRBJ2-1 for the parts outside the CDR3, the full variable domain is DVKVTQSSRYLVKRTGEKVFLECVQDMDHENMFWYRQDPGLGLRLIYFSYDVKMKEKGDIPEGYSVSREKKERFSLILESASTNQTSMYLCATARDSYNEQFFGPGTRLTVL.

The chain combines TRBV28 with TRBJ1-6; D not resolved. Deletions cut 6 bases from V and 0 bases from J, with 9 bases between. Germline CDR1 MDHEN, CDR2 SYDVKM. This CDR3 contains 15 residues. CDR3 nucleotides: TGTGCCAGCAGCACAACAGCCTCCTATAATTCACCCCTCCACTTT. Protein sequence: CASSTTASYNSPLHF.

In this sample, this clonotype turned up many times. The chain couples TRBV6-2 or TRBV6-3 to TRBJ2-7; TRBD1 or TRBD2 may be the D gene (5 bases each). Trimming removed 4 bases at V and 3 bases at J, with 16 bases between. This CDR3 is 15 amino acids long. From germline, CDR1 is MNHEY and CDR2 SVGEGT. The CDR3 DNA reads TGTGCCAGCAGTTTTCGCGCGGATGGGGGCTACGAGCAGTACTTC. As protein: CASSFRADGGYEQYF.

In its sample, this clonotype was seen many times. This chain links TRBV9 with TRBJ2-2; no reliable D call. V was shortened by 2 bases and J by 2 bases, with 1 base between the two germline ends. The CDR3 has 12 amino acids. The germline V gene encodes CDR1 SGDLS and CDR2 YYNGEE. CDR3 coding DNA: TGTGCCAGCAGCGTTAACACCGGGGAGCTGTTTTTT. Protein sequence: CASSVNTGELFF.

This clonotype has at least ten counts. The genes are TRBV5-4 and TRBJ1-1; a weak D match, TRBD1 (6 bases). The CDR3 is 16 residues long. The germline V gene has CDR1 SGHNT and CDR2 YYREEE (reference sequence). The V gene lost 5 bases and the J gene lost 5 bases, with 22 bases spanning the gap. CDR3 DNA: TGTGCCAGCAGGGACAAACGGGACACCCTAGGGACTGAAGCTTTCTTT. Translated: CASRDKRDTLGTEAFF.

In its sample, this clonotype was seen many times. The rearrangement joins TRBV6-2 or TRBV6-3 to TRBJ2-1, with 9 bases matching TRBD1. Germline CDR1 reads MNHEY; CDR2 reads SVGEGT. The CDR3 runs to 17 residues. Trimming cost V 4 bases and J 4 bases; bases outside gene matches: 11. CDR3: CASSLLGQGGAYNEQFF. In nucleotides, the CDR3 is TGTGCCAGCAGTTTATTGGGACAGGGAGGGGCATACAATGAGCAGTTCTTC.

This clonotype was counted many times. The V gene is TRBV6-5, the J gene TRBJ1-1; D is uncertain. Per germline, CDR1 MNHEY and CDR2 SVGAGI. This CDR3 is built from 15 residues. V lost 0 bases to trimming and J lost 0 bases, with 8 bases between them. In DNA form, the CDR3 reads TGTGCCAGCAGTTACTCGTGGAACATGAACACTGAAGCTTTCTTT. Its translation: CASSYSWNMNTEAFF.

The table lists this clonotype with many counts. This chain connects TRBV5-4 to TRBJ1-4, with D perhaps TRBD1 (6 bases). Germline CDR1 SGHNT, CDR2 YYREEE (reference sequence). The V end lost 4 bases, the J end lost 5 bases, and 15 bases lay between the germline ends. The CDR3 contains 15 residues. The CDR3 DNA reads TGTGCCAGCAGCCAATCGACCACAGGGAATGAAAAACTGTTTTTT. It translates to CASSQSTTGNEKLFF. The full variable domain, rest sourced from reference TRBV5-4 and TRBJ1-4, is ETGVTQSPTHLIKTRGQQVTLRCSSQSGHNTVSWYQQALGQGPQFIFQYYREEENGRGNFPPRFSGLQFPNYSSELNVNALELDDSALYLCASSQSTTGNEKLFFGSGTQLSVL.

This clonotype was counted many times. The chain joins TRBV5-4 to TRBJ2-6, with 7 bases matching TRBD1. The CDR3 loop spans 16 amino acids. Germline loops: CDR1 SGHNT, CDR2 YYREEE (reference sequence). The junction had 2 bases not matched to a gene; V was cut back by 0 bases and J by 2 bases. DNA of the CDR3: TGTGCCAGCAGCTTGGGGGACAGAGCTGGGGCCAACGTCCTGACTTTC. Its translation: CASSLGDRAGANVLTF.

The J gene is TRBJ1-5, the V gene TRBV6-2 or TRBV6-3; D uncertain. The CDR3 length is 13 residues. With 8 bases removed from V and 1 base from J, the gap between germline ends came to 9 bases. Germline CDR1 and CDR2: MNHEY and SVGEGT. CDR3 nucleotides: TGTGCCAGCGGAGTAATAAGCAATCAGCCCCAGCATTTT. Its protein is CASGVISNQPQHF.

This clonotype was counted at least ten times. This chain connects TRBV7-2 to TRBJ2-7; TRBD2 agrees at 13 bases. The trim removed 5 bases at V and 6 bases at J, leaving 10 bases unmatched. The CDR3 is 16 amino acids. In germline, CDR1 is SGHTA, CDR2 FQGNSA. The CDR3 region has the DNA TGTGCCAGCAGCGGCCGACTAGCGGGAGGTTACGTCGAGCAGTACTTC. This encodes CASSGRLAGGYVEQYF.

At least ten counts were recorded for this clonotype. The chain joins TRBV11-2 to TRBJ2-2, with D tentatively TRBD1 (6 bases). In germline, CDR1 is SGHAT, CDR2 FQNNGV. The V end was cut by 7 bases, the J end by 4 bases, with 22 bases between. The CDR3 contains 17 residues. CDR3 DNA: TGTGCCAGCATCTCTTTCCGGACAGTTGTGGGCACCGGGGAGCTGTTTTTT. Protein sequence: CASISFRTVVGTGELFF.

This clonotype appeared many times. The V and J genes are TRBV7-2 and TRBJ1-6; no definite D call. The CDR3 has 13 residues. Germline CDR1 reads SGHTA; CDR2 reads FQGNSA. V lost 3 bases to trimming and J lost 8 bases, with 8 bases between them. CDR3 sequence (DNA): TGTGCCAGCAGCTTCCATCCGGATTCACCCCTCCACTTT. As protein: CASSFHPDSPLHF.

This clonotype was detected ten times or more. This rearrangement joins TRBV29-1 to TRBJ2-7; 8 bases agree with TRBD1. The CDR3 is 14 amino acids. V lost 4 bases to trimming and J lost 4 bases; unmatched junction nucleotides: 9. Germline CDR1 is SQVTM and CDR2 is ANQGSEA. Here the CDR3 DNA reads TGCAGCGTTGTCGGGACAGGTGGACCATACGAGCAGTACTTC. Amino acids: CSVVGTGGPYEQYF.

This clonotype occurred many times. The gene calls are TRBV30 and TRBJ1-5; TRBD1 aligns across 8 bases. Germline values: CDR1 GTSNPN, CDR2 SVGIG (reference sequence). This CDR3 region has 13 residues. V was clipped by 5 bases and J by 5 bases; unmatched bases: 5. The CDR3 bases are TGTGCCTGGGGACAGGGAGTCGATCAGCCCCAGCATTTT. It is translated as CAWGQGVDQPQHF.

This clonotype was detected a few times. The rearrangement uses TRBV2 and TRBJ2-7, with D hard to call. There are 10 residues in the CDR3. Looked up from germline, CDR1 is SNHLY and CDR2 is FYNNEI. Deletions cut 8 bases from V and 2 bases from J, with 4 bases between. The DNA of the CDR3 is TGTGCCAGCGCGACCTACGAGCAGTACTTC. It encodes CASATYEQYF. Variable domain in full (rest from reference TRBV2 and TRBJ2-7): EPEVTQTPSHQVTQMGQEVILRCVPISNHLYFYWYRQILGQKVEFLVSFYNNEISEKSEIFDDQFSVERPDGSNFTLKIRSTKLEDSAMYFCASATYEQYFGPGTRLTVT.

In its sample, this clonotype was seen a few times. The chain joins TRBV28 to TRBJ2-7; maybe TRBD2 (6 bases). The length of the CDR3 is 15 residues. V was trimmed by 5 bases and J by 3 bases, leaving 17 bases between them. Germline V CDR1 and CDR2: MDHEN, SYDVKM. CDR3 sequence reads: CASSTMGGPRYEQYF. For the CDR3, the DNA is TGTGCCAGCAGTACCATGGGAGGCCCTCGCTACGAGCAGTACTTC.

This clonotype was detected ten times or more. CDR3 loop: CASSWDRANTEAFF. DNA for the CDR3: TGTGCCAGCAGCTGGGACAGAGCAAACACTGAAGCTTTCTTT. J is TRBJ1-1 and V is TRBV6-6; 7 positions match TRBD1. The CDR3 covers 14 residues. Germline V gene data show CDR1 as MNHNY and CDR2 as SVGAGI (reference sequence). The ends lost 6 bases at V and 2 bases at J; junction bases unmatched: 6.

This clonotype was recorded at least ten times. The chain employs TRBV5-1 and TRBJ2-1, with a possible D match to TRBD1 (6 bases). Germline CDR1 and CDR2: SGHRS and YFSETQ. CDR3 length: 13 residues. With 0 bases removed from V and 9 bases from J, the gap between germline ends came to 10 bases. As DNA, the CDR3 is TGCGCCAGCAGCTTGGTCCTAGGGGGTGAGCAGTTCTTC. This codes for CASSLVLGGEQFF. Full variable domain (missing parts from reference TRBV5-1 and TRBJ2-1): KAGVTQTPRYLIKTRGQQVTLSCSPISGHRSVSWYQQTPGQGLQFLFEYFSETQRNKGNFPGRFSGRQFSNSRSEMNVSTLELGDSALYLCASSLVLGGEQFFGPGTRLTVL.

This clonotype was observed many times. The chain carries TRBV6-6 and TRBJ1-1; possible D gene TRBD1, 6 bases. The CDR3 is made up of 15 amino acids. The germline V and J ends were trimmed by 6 bases and 5 bases, with 19 bases remaining between them. Germline V gene lookup returns CDR1 MNHNY and CDR2 SVGAGI (reference sequence). CDR3 in amino acids: CASRHKGGVGTEAFF. CDR3 nucleotide sequence: TGTGCCAGCAGACACAAGGGGGGAGTGGGGACTGAAGCTTTCTTT.

This clonotype was seen many times. The chain employs TRBV3-1 and TRBJ1-6; D unresolved. V shed 2 bases and J shed 6 bases, with 8 bases lying between them. Germline values: CDR1 LGHDT, CDR2 YNNKEL (reference sequence). The CDR3 consists of 14 residues. CDR3 residues: CASSQFQTNSPLHF. The CDR3 nucleotides read TGTGCCAGCAGCCAATTTCAAACTAATTCACCCCTCCACTTT.

This clonotype was picked up a small number of times. The rearrangement uses TRBV29-1 and TRBJ2-7; D is perhaps TRBD1 or TRBD2 (5 bases each). V shed 6 bases and J shed 4 bases, with 13 bases lying between them. The germline V gene has CDR1 SQVTM and CDR2 ANQGSEA. The CDR3 has 12 amino acids. CDR3 sequence: CSVDDEGYEQYF. The CDR3 DNA is TGCAGCGTGGACGACGAGGGGTACGAGCAGTACTTC.

This clonotype was seen repeatedly, ten times or more. The rearrangement joins TRBV12-3 or TRBV12-4 to TRBJ2-5, with D unresolved. The CDR3 contains 12 residues. V was trimmed by 6 bases and J by 5 bases, leaving 10 bases between them. This CDR3 reads CASRRYPETQYF. Here the CDR3 DNA reads TGTGCCAGCAGGCGCTATCCGGAGACCCAGTACTTC.